These T cell receptor beta chains were read from a single sample in a study of cytomegalovirus exposure and HLA in healthy donors. Sequencing was performed with immunoSEQ multiplex PCR; in TCRdb, only in-frame clones are kept and a portion is missing. Among 95,000 to 100,000 clones, approximately 77% were seen once, and the ten largest hold 7.5% to 9%. The sample comprised PBMCs. The origin of the receptors is a female donor in good health and CMV-seronegative. Both conserved end residues are part of each CDR3. Fields, in order: clone size, CDR3 length, D gene, J gene, V gene, CDR3 protein, CDR3 DNA. D genes are given only for firm matches. Clone size is shown for a subset of rows, as once, few, many or a class of expanded clone.

clone_size: NA
cdr3_length: 16
d_call: TRBD2
j_call: TRBJ2-1
v_call: TRBV7-9
cdr3_aa: CASSLLGGLAGDEQFF
cdr3_nt: TGTGCCAGCAGCTTATTGGGAGGACTAGCGGGAGATGAGCAGTTCTTC

clone_size: NA
cdr3_length: 17
d_call: TRBD1
j_call: TRBJ2-5
v_call: TRBV5-8
cdr3_aa: CASSFGQGGRSQETQYF
cdr3_nt: TGTGCCAGCAGCTTCGGACAGGGAGGAAGAAGCCAAGAGACCCAGTACTTC

clone_size: NA
cdr3_length: 13
d_call: TRBD2
j_call: TRBJ2-1
v_call: TRBV4-1
cdr3_aa: CASSQLTSGRQFF
cdr3_nt: TGCGCCAGCAGCCAATTGACTAGCGGGAGGCAGTTCTTC

clone_size: NA
cdr3_length: 16
d_call: NA
j_call: TRBJ2-7
v_call: TRBV5-4
cdr3_aa: CASRPTGNPQSYEQYF
cdr3_nt: TGTGCCAGCAGGCCGACCGGGAACCCGCAATCCTACGAGCAGTACTTC

clone_size: NA
cdr3_length: 16
d_call: TRBD2
j_call: TRBJ2-7
v_call: TRBV6-6
cdr3_aa: CASSSLLAGSSYEQYF
cdr3_nt: TGTGCCAGCAGCTCGTTGCTAGCGGGATCTTCCTACGAGCAGTACTTC

clone_size: NA
cdr3_length: 13
d_call: TRBD1
j_call: TRBJ1-1
v_call: TRBV6-5
cdr3_aa: CASKDRGRTEAFF
cdr3_nt: TGTGCCAGCAAGGACAGGGGGCGCACTGAAGCTTTCTTT

clone_size: NA
cdr3_length: 15
d_call: TRBD2
j_call: TRBJ2-7
v_call: TRBV6-5
cdr3_aa: CASRLTGTSNFEQYF
cdr3_nt: TGTGCCAGCAGGTTAACCGGGACTAGTAACTTCGAGCAGTACTTC

clone_size: NA
cdr3_length: 17
d_call: TRBD1
j_call: TRBJ2-7
v_call: TRBV28
cdr3_aa: CASSLLTGGNPLYEQYF
cdr3_nt: TGTGCCAGCAGTTTATTGACAGGGGGCAACCCCCTCTACGAGCAGTACTTC

clone_size: few
cdr3_length: 14
d_call: NA
j_call: TRBJ1-5
v_call: TRBV10-2
cdr3_aa: CASSETAGYQPQHF
cdr3_nt: TGCGCCAGCAGTGAGACGGCAGGGTATCAGCCCCAGCATTTT

clone_size: NA
cdr3_length: 16
d_call: TRBD1
j_call: TRBJ2-7
v_call: TRBV19
cdr3_aa: CASSMKLQGLSYEQYF
cdr3_nt: TGTGCCAGTAGTATGAAGTTACAGGGGCTCTCCTACGAGCAGTACTTC

clone_size: NA
cdr3_length: 16
d_call: NA
j_call: TRBJ2-1
v_call: TRBV7-9
cdr3_aa: CASSLDRLVVGNEQFF
cdr3_nt: TGTGCCAGCAGCTTAGATCGTCTAGTGGTGGGCAATGAGCAGTTCTTC

clone_size: once
cdr3_length: 16
d_call: TRBD2
j_call: TRBJ2-1
v_call: TRBV7-3
cdr3_aa: CASSSTAGGPLGEQFF
cdr3_nt: TGTGCCAGCAGCTCAACAGCGGGGGGGCCCCTGGGTGAGCAGTTCTTC

clone_size: once
cdr3_length: 17
d_call: NA
j_call: TRBJ2-1
v_call: TRBV7-3
cdr3_aa: CASSLRDVSGSYNEQFF
cdr3_nt: TGTGCCAGCAGCTTAAGAGACGTTAGCGGCTCCTACAATGAGCAGTTCTTC

clone_size: NA
cdr3_length: 15
d_call: TRBD1
j_call: TRBJ1-2
v_call: TRBV18
cdr3_aa: CASSPTYDRGGGYTF
cdr3_nt: TGTGCCAGCTCACCAACTTACGACAGGGGAGGAGGCTACACCTTC

clone_size: NA
cdr3_length: 17
d_call: TRBD1
j_call: TRBJ1-2
v_call: TRBV5-6
cdr3_aa: CASTPRGKDRAAYGYTF
cdr3_nt: TGTGCCAGCACCCCGCGGGGAAAGGACAGGGCGGCCTATGGCTACACCTTC

clone_size: NA
cdr3_length: 17
d_call: TRBD2
j_call: TRBJ2-1
v_call: TRBV19
cdr3_aa: CASSTTAGTSRYNEQFF
cdr3_nt: TGTGCCAGTAGTACAACTGCCGGGACTAGCAGATACAATGAGCAGTTCTTC

clone_size: few
cdr3_length: 15
d_call: NA
j_call: TRBJ2-7
v_call: TRBV11-2
cdr3_aa: CASSLAQGPSYEQYF
cdr3_nt: TGTGCCAGCAGCTTAGCGCAGGGGCCCTCCTACGAGCAGTACTTC

clone_size: NA
cdr3_length: 14
d_call: NA
j_call: TRBJ2-7
v_call: TRBV9
cdr3_aa: CASSAGTNPTKQYF
cdr3_nt: TGTGCCAGCAGCGCGGGAACCAACCCTACGAAGCAGTACTTC

clone_size: NA
cdr3_length: 19
d_call: NA
j_call: TRBJ2-1
v_call: TRBV7-4
cdr3_aa: CASRGGTERSNRSYNEQFF
cdr3_nt: TGTGCCAGCAGGGGCGGGACGGAAAGATCAAACCGCTCCTACAATGAGCAGTTCTTC

clone_size: NA
cdr3_length: 14
d_call: NA
j_call: TRBJ2-5
v_call: TRBV5-6
cdr3_aa: CASSPPGLQETQYF
cdr3_nt: TGTGCCAGCAGTCCCCCGGGACTCCAAGAGACCCAGTACTTC

clone_size: NA
cdr3_length: 15
d_call: NA
j_call: TRBJ2-7
v_call: TRBV11-2
cdr3_aa: CASSPRPPGFYEQYF
cdr3_nt: TGTGCCAGCAGCCCGCGGCCCCCTGGGTTCTACGAGCAGTACTTC

clone_size: NA
cdr3_length: 15
d_call: TRBD1
j_call: TRBJ1-2
v_call: TRBV5-6
cdr3_aa: CASSPDRGANYGYTF
cdr3_nt: TGTGCCAGCAGCCCGGACAGGGGAGCAAACTATGGCTACACCTTC

clone_size: few
cdr3_length: 11
d_call: NA
j_call: TRBJ2-7
v_call: TRBV6-1
cdr3_aa: CASASLYEQYF
cdr3_nt: TGTGCCAGTGCCAGTTTATACGAGCAGTACTTC

clone_size: NA
cdr3_length: 14
d_call: NA
j_call: TRBJ2-7
v_call: TRBV9
cdr3_aa: CASSVGSSSYEQYF
cdr3_nt: TGTGCCAGCAGCGTAGGGAGCAGCTCCTACGAGCAGTACTTC

clone_size: NA
cdr3_length: 12
d_call: NA
j_call: TRBJ1-1
v_call: TRBV29-1
cdr3_aa: CSVSRRNTEAFF
cdr3_nt: TGCAGCGTTAGTAGGAGAAACACTGAAGCTTTCTTT

clone_size: NA
cdr3_length: 14
d_call: NA
j_call: TRBJ2-1
v_call: TRBV7-9
cdr3_aa: CSSSRATSYNEQFF
cdr3_nt: TGTTCCAGCAGCCGAGCTACGTCCTACAATGAGCAGTTCTTC

clone_size: NA
cdr3_length: 16
d_call: NA
j_call: TRBJ2-7
v_call: TRBV10-3
cdr3_aa: CAISGGRAYRAYEQYF
cdr3_nt: TGTGCCATCAGTGGGGGCAGGGCATATAGGGCCTACGAGCAGTACTTC

clone_size: NA
cdr3_length: 13
d_call: NA
j_call: TRBJ1-2
v_call: TRBV30
cdr3_aa: CAWSVQGSHGYTF
cdr3_nt: TGTGCCTGGAGTGTACAGGGCTCCCATGGCTACACCTTC

clone_size: few
cdr3_length: 16
d_call: TRBD2
j_call: TRBJ2-1
v_call: TRBV7-9
cdr3_aa: CASNVGRDYSYNEQFF
cdr3_nt: TGTGCCAGCAACGTGGGGCGGGACTACTCCTACAATGAGCAGTTCTTC

clone_size: once
cdr3_length: 13
d_call: NA
j_call: TRBJ2-5
v_call: TRBV7-3
cdr3_aa: CASSFGIGETQYF
cdr3_nt: TGTGCCAGCAGCTTCGGGATTGGGGAGACCCAGTACTTC

clone_size: NA
cdr3_length: 13
d_call: NA
j_call: TRBJ1-5
v_call: TRBV30
cdr3_aa: CAWSIQENQPQHF
cdr3_nt: TGTGCCTGGAGTATACAGGAGAATCAGCCCCAGCATTTT

clone_size: NA
cdr3_length: 16
d_call: TRBD1
j_call: TRBJ1-2
v_call: TRBV15
cdr3_aa: CATSRIPSGTVDGYTF
cdr3_nt: TGTGCCACCAGCAGAATCCCCTCCGGGACAGTCGATGGCTACACCTTC

clone_size: NA
cdr3_length: 15
d_call: TRBD1
j_call: TRBJ2-7
v_call: TRBV6-6
cdr3_aa: CASTQGQAHTYEQYF
cdr3_nt: TGTGCCAGCACCCAAGGACAGGCTCACACCTACGAGCAGTACTTC

clone_size: NA
cdr3_length: 14
d_call: TRBD1
j_call: TRBJ2-2
v_call: TRBV6-5
cdr3_aa: CASTRTGWTGELFF
cdr3_nt: TGTGCCAGCACGAGGACAGGGTGGACCGGGGAGCTGTTTTTT

clone_size: NA
cdr3_length: 15
d_call: TRBD2
j_call: TRBJ2-7
v_call: TRBV5-4
cdr3_aa: CASSLAGGTAYEQYF
cdr3_nt: TGTGCCAGCAGCCTAGCGGGGGGAACCGCCTACGAGCAGTACTTC

clone_size: NA
cdr3_length: 14
d_call: NA
j_call: TRBJ2-4
v_call: TRBV5-1
cdr3_aa: CASSLAEAENIQYF
cdr3_nt: TGCGCCAGCAGCTTGGCCGAGGCAGAAAACATTCAGTACTTC